A single sample is the source of the 17 T cell receptor beta chains below, sequenced in a study of response to subunit inactivated influenza vaccine. Using its own MiXCR run on the RT-PCR reads, TCRdb lists one record per CDR3 protein. The table lists over 150,000 distinct CDR3 sequences, approximately 11% of them singletons. Material: CD8+ T cells sorted from PBMCs, obtained 23 months after vaccination. Receptors originate from a man aged 45-69 years who received an inactivated influenza vaccine.

This clonotype occurred many times. V gene TRBV11-2 combines with J gene TRBJ2-7, with D unresolved. The CDR3 sequence is 13 residues long. Per the germline V gene, CDR1 is SGHAT and CDR2 is FQNNGV. V lost 3 bases and J 3 bases, leaving 9 bases between the germline ends. CDR3 loop: CASSLGYSYEQYF. The CDR3 nucleotides are TGTGCCAGCAGCTTGGGATACAGCTACGAGCAGTACTTC. Variable domain in full (rest from reference TRBV11-2 and TRBJ2-7): EAGVAQSPRYKIIEKRQSVAFWCNPISGHATLYWYQQILGQGPKLLIQFQNNGVVDDSQLPKDRFSAERLKGVDSTLKIQPAKLEDSAVYLCASSLGYSYEQYFGPGTRLTVT.

The V and J genes are TRBV20-1 and TRBJ1-5; D is unclear. CDR3 length: 15 residues. Per the germline V gene, CDR1 is DFQATT and CDR2 is SNEGSKA (reference sequence). Trimming removed 6 bases at V and 11 bases at J, with 26 bases between. CDR3 loop: CSAESTGHIPRTQHF. CDR3 coding DNA: TGCAGTGCAGAGAGCACGGGCCATATCCCTCGGACCCAGCATTTT.

This clonotype appeared many times. The chain links TRBV5-6 to TRBJ2-3; D uncertain. Trimming stripped 0 bases from V and 3 bases from J, with 11 bases between. The CDR3 is made up of 15 amino acids. The germline V gene has CDR1 SGHDT and CDR2 YYEEEE. The CDR3 sequence: CASSLDQDETDTQYF. The CDR3 DNA follows: TGTGCCAGCAGCTTGGACCAGGACGAGACAGATACGCAGTATTTT.

This clonotype was seen a handful of times. CDR3 in amino acids: CASSFWDRANTGELFF. The CDR3 DNA reads as TGTGCCAGCAGTTTCTGGGACAGGGCAAACACCGGGGAGCTGTTTTTT. V gene TRBV6-5 combines with J gene TRBJ2-2; 9 positions match TRBD1. In germline, CDR1 is MNHEY, CDR2 SVGAGI. The CDR3 extends over 16 amino acids. Trimming removed 4 bases from V and 2 bases from J; junction bases left unmatched: 5.

The rearrangement joins TRBV2 to TRBJ2-7; D is undetermined. This CDR3 has 12 amino acids. The germline V gene encodes CDR1 SNHLY and CDR2 FYNNEI. Deletions cut 7 bases from V and 4 bases from J, with 11 bases between. The CDR3 sequence: CASKTNPYEQYF. CDR3 coding DNA: TGTGCCAGCAAAACTAACCCATACGAGCAGTACTTC.

This clonotype has at least ten counts. The CDR3 sequence: CASSLSGDNEQFF. CDR3 nucleotides: TGTGCCAGCAGCCTTTCAGGGGACAATGAGCAGTTCTTC. The J gene is TRBJ2-1, the V gene TRBV4-2; possibly TRBD1 for D (6 bases). V lost 4 bases and J 5 bases, leaving 9 bases between the germline ends. The germline gives CDR1 LGHNA, CDR2 YNFKEQ. This CDR3 has 13 residues.

The sample holds a few counts of this clonotype. This chain connects TRBV20-1 to TRBJ2-7, with D uncertain. Germline CDR1 DFQATT, CDR2 SNEGSKA (reference sequence). The V gene lost 2 bases and the J gene lost 3 bases, with 5 bases spanning the gap. The CDR3 consists of 11 residues. CDR3 sequence (DNA): TGCAGTGCTAGACGGGTCTACGAGCAGTACTTC. This codes for CSARRVYEQYF.

The chain combines TRBV12-3 or TRBV12-4 with TRBJ2-5, with a weak D call TRBD2 (6 bases). This CDR3 has 12 amino acids. V was trimmed by 6 bases and J by 5 bases, leaving 10 bases between them. CDR3 bases: TGTGCCAGCAGGGGGGGTCTCGAGACCCAGTACTTC. The encoded protein is CASRGGLETQYF.

This chain connects TRBV28 to TRBJ2-1; TRBD2 aligns across 11 bases. The germline V gene encodes CDR1 MDHEN and CDR2 SYDVKM. With 3 bases clipped from V and 1 base from J, the junction kept 14 bases outside the gene matches. The CDR3 runs 20 residues. The CDR3 nucleotides are TGTGCCAGCAGTTTCGGTGTCGCTAGCGGGAGGTGGGGGTCCTACAATGAGCAGTTCTTC. This gives the protein CASSFGVASGRWGSYNEQFF.

This clonotype has just a few counts. The CDR3 reads CASSSHRVPTDTQYF. CDR3 bases: TGCGCCAGCAGCTCTCACAGGGTCCCCACAGATACGCAGTATTTT. V is TRBV4-3 and J is TRBJ2-3; D possibly corresponds to TRBD1 (6 bases). CDR3 size: 15 residues. V was shortened by 5 bases and J by 2 bases, with 14 bases between the two germline ends. Looked up from germline, CDR1 is LGHNA and CDR2 is YSLEER.

This clonotype was seen a handful of times. The chain carries TRBV11-3 and TRBJ2-1; D may match TRBD1 or TRBD2 (6 bases each). The length of the CDR3 is 15 residues. The germline V and J ends were trimmed by 2 bases and 0 bases, with 8 bases remaining between them. Germline V gene lookup returns CDR1 SGHNT and CDR2 YENEEA. CDR3 amino acids: CASSLRGVSYNEQFF. The CDR3 nucleotides are TGTGCCAGCAGCTTAAGGGGGGTCTCCTACAATGAGCAGTTCTTC.

This clonotype has more than one count but fewer than ten. The chain has TRBV28 and TRBJ1-2; weak D call: TRBD1 (6 bases). V lost 4 bases and J 4 bases, leaving 19 bases between the germline ends. This CDR3 is 16 amino acids long. The germline gives CDR1 MDHEN, CDR2 SYDVKM. The CDR3 protein is CASSSADSRIVYGYTF. The CDR3 nucleotides read TGTGCCAGCAGTTCCGCGGACAGCCGGATCGTCTATGGCTACACCTTC.

In its sample, this clonotype was seen a few times. V usage is TRBV29-1 and J usage is TRBJ2-1, with a weak D call TRBD2 (5 bases). Trimming left V 4 bases short and J 4 bases short, with 11 bases between. Germline V lookup: CDR1 SQVTM, CDR2 ANQGSEA. The CDR3 has 13 residues. The CDR3 here is CSVGTGIYNEQFF. CDR3 DNA sequence: TGCAGCGTTGGGACGGGGATTTACAATGAGCAGTTCTTC.

This clonotype was counted between two and nine times. This sequence joins TRBV15 and TRBJ2-5; a weak D match, TRBD1 (6 bases). Germline CDR1 reads LNHNV; CDR2 reads YYDKDF (reference sequence). Trimming stripped 2 bases from V and 2 bases from J, with 9 bases between. This CDR3 has 14 residues. The CDR3 here is CATSRRQEQETQYF. The CDR3, as DNA: TGTGCCACCAGCAGAAGACAGGAACAAGAGACCCAGTACTTC.

The rearrangement joins TRBV20-1 to TRBJ1-2; the D is unclear. This CDR3 is 8 amino acids long. Germline V gives CDR1 DFQATT, CDR2 SNEGSKA (reference sequence). V lost 8 bases, J lost 6 bases, and 4 bases lay in between. The CDR3 region has the DNA TGCAGTTCGGATGGCTACACCTTC. Residues: CSSDGYTF.

This clonotype was counted only a few times. The CDR3: CASSGGGRAFF. The CDR3 DNA reads as TGTGCCAGCAGTGGTGGGGGGAGAGCTTTCTTT. The J gene is TRBJ1-1, the V gene TRBV25-1; weak D call: TRBD1 (5 bases). The CDR3 spans 11 residues. The V and J ends lost 4 bases and 10 bases respectively, with 10 bases between them. Germline V gives CDR1 MGHDK, CDR2 SYGVNS.

Many counts were recorded for this clonotype. The chain combines TRBV7-2 with TRBJ2-1, with 9 bases aligning to TRBD2. V trimming: 2 bases; J trimming: 5 bases; junction bases outside the gene matches: 10. Germline loops: CDR1 SGHTA, CDR2 FQGNSA. The CDR3 is 17 residues long. The CDR3 DNA reads as TGTGCCAGCAGCTTAAGGCCTAGCGGGGACCTCAACAATGAGCAGTTCTTC. It yields the protein CASSLRPSGDLNNEQFF.